The 16 T cell receptor beta chains presented below share a single source sample, sequenced in a study of CD8 T cells in Susac syndrome. Random hexamers primed reverse transcription of about 0.5 to 1 ug RNA. Using its own MiXCR run on the immunoSEQ multiplex PCR reads, TCRdb lists one record per CDR3 protein. The table shows approximately 83,000 distinct CDR3 sequences, with approximately 93% occurring only once. The sequenced sample consisted of CD8+ T cells from PBMCs. These receptors were collected from a human donor with Susac syndrome.

The CDR3 DNA is TGTGCCAGCAGCTGGACTAGCGGGGGGGCTCATGAGCAGTTCTTC. Protein sequence: CASSWTSGGAHEQFF. The chain carries TRBV13 and TRBJ2-1, with TRBD2 identical over 15 bases. Germline V gives CDR1 PRHDT, CDR2 FYEKMQ (reference sequence). The V gene end was trimmed by 4 bases and the J gene end by 8 bases; junction bases not matched to a gene: 3. This CDR3 comprises 15 residues.

The V call is TRBV20-1, the J call TRBJ2-1; 7 bases agree with TRBD2. The J segment lost 5 bases and the V segment lost 5 bases, leaving 9 bases of the junction unmatched. Germline assignment: CDR1 DFQATT and CDR2 SNEGSKA (reference sequence). The CDR3 extends over 14 amino acids. In nucleotides, the CDR3 is TGCAGTGCTGGGGGGGAATTCGATGACAATGAGCAGTTCTTC. It codes for CSAGGEFDDNEQFF.

The genes are TRBV7-9 and TRBJ1-5, with no clear D. This CDR3 is built from 12 residues. Germline V gene sequence: CDR1 SEHNR, CDR2 FQNEAQ (reference sequence). Trimming removed 4 bases at V and 6 bases at J, with 7 bases between. The CDR3 region has the DNA TGTGCCAGCAGCTCTCACGGTCAGCCCCAGCATTTT. Translating gives CASSSHGQPQHF.

The genes are TRBV29-1 and TRBJ2-2, with D perhaps being TRBD1 or TRBD2 (6 bases each). The CDR3 runs 16 residues. V shed 1 base and J shed 6 bases, with 18 bases lying between them. Germline V gives CDR1 SQVTM, CDR2 ANQGSEA. The CDR3 loop reads CSVEAPGGQGPGELFF. The CDR3 region has the DNA TGCAGCGTTGAAGCCCCCGGGGGCCAAGGGCCCGGGGAGCTGTTTTTT.

The chain uses TRBV27 and TRBJ2-1, with unresolved D. Trimming removed 5 bases from V and 6 bases from J, with 11 bases in between. Per the germline V gene, CDR1 is MNHEY and CDR2 is SMNVEV (reference sequence). The CDR3 sequence is 13 residues long. CDR3 sequence: CASSPGRANEQFF. The DNA for the CDR3 is TGTGCCAGCAGTCCAGGACGGGCCAATGAGCAGTTCTTC.

This chain joins TRBV7-9 and TRBJ1-4; D remains ambiguous. Germline lookup yields CDR1 SEHNR and CDR2 FQNEAQ (reference sequence). This CDR3 is 14 amino acids long. Trimming pared 6 bases from V and 0 bases from J, leaving 8 bases between. The CDR3 DNA reads TGTGCCAGCAGGGTGAACTCAACTAATGAAAAACTGTTTTTT. This codes for CASRVNSTNEKLFF.

V usage is TRBV12-3 or TRBV12-4 and J usage is TRBJ1-1; D remains unclear. This CDR3 region has 11 residues. V was clipped by 3 bases and J by 5 bases, with 4 bases between them. The CDR3 here is CASSFRTEAFF. CDR3 DNA sequence: TGTGCCAGCAGTTTTCGGACTGAAGCTTTCTTT.

The rearrangement links TRBV30 to TRBJ1-3; D may be TRBD1 (6 bases). Trimming stripped 1 base from V and 4 bases from J, with 17 bases between. This CDR3 spans 16 amino acids. Germline loops: CDR1 GTSNPN, CDR2 SVGIG (reference sequence). This CDR3 reads CAWSGGRGYYGNTIYF. CDR3 DNA: TGTGCCTGGAGTGGGGGTAGGGGGTATTACGGAAACACCATATATTTT.

J is TRBJ2-1 and V is TRBV7-9; 8 bases agree with TRBD2. Trimming removed 4 bases from V and 5 bases from J; junction bases left unmatched: 13. Germline CDR1 is SEHNR and CDR2 is FQNEAQ (reference sequence). The CDR3 extends over 17 amino acids. The CDR3 region is CASSSTALADPNNEQFF. CDR3 sequence (DNA): TGTGCCAGCAGCTCGACAGCACTAGCGGACCCTAACAATGAGCAGTTCTTC.

The chain links TRBV4-2 to TRBJ2-7; 9 nucleotides align to TRBD2. The CDR3 contains 17 residues. In germline, CDR1 is LGHNA, CDR2 YNFKEQ. The V and J ends lost 0 bases and 0 bases, in that order; junction bases with no gene match: 6. CDR3 protein: CASSQEGPGLASYEQYF. In DNA, the CDR3 is TGTGCCAGCAGCCAAGAGGGACCGGGACTAGCCTCCTACGAGCAGTACTTC.

The chain has TRBV29-1 and TRBJ1-5; possible D gene TRBD1, 6 bases. Looked up from germline, CDR1 is SQVTM and CDR2 is ANQGSEA. The CDR3 is 14 amino acids. Trimming pared 4 bases from V and 7 bases from J, leaving 17 bases between. The CDR3 coding sequence is TGCAGCGTTGCGACCCGGGGGCAAGGGCAGCCCCAGCATTTT. Amino acid sequence: CSVATRGQGQPQHF.

The rearrangement uses TRBV9 and TRBJ1-1, with D hard to call. Per the germline V gene, CDR1 is SGDLS and CDR2 is YYNGEE. The CDR3 runs to 12 residues. The V end was cut by 5 bases, the J end by 0 bases, with 5 bases between. CDR3 bases: TGTGCCAGCAGATCTGTGAACACTGAAGCTTTCTTT. This sequence encodes CASRSVNTEAFF.

This chain connects TRBV7-2 to TRBJ1-3, with D perhaps matching TRBD1 (5 bases). This CDR3 is 17 amino acids long. Germline values: CDR1 SGHTA, CDR2 FQGNSA. The V gene lost 8 bases and the J gene lost 2 bases, with 22 bases spanning the gap. The CDR3 spells CASRETSGGKPGNTIYF. CDR3 in DNA: TGTGCCAGCCGAGAGACCTCGGGGGGGAAACCTGGAAACACCATATATTTT.

The chain combines TRBV7-9 with TRBJ2-7; 8 nucleotides align to TRBD1. From germline, CDR1 is SEHNR and CDR2 FQNEAQ (reference sequence). The CDR3 sequence is 13 residues long. J gave up 5 bases and V 6 bases, and 6 bases lay outside the gene matches. The CDR3 spells CASSRDRGDEQYF. CDR3 coding DNA: TGTGCCAGCAGTCGCGACAGGGGCGACGAGCAGTACTTC.

With regard to this clonotype: A read error may produce the germline difference seen at one junction end. The chain has TRBV28 and TRBJ2-7; the D gene is possibly TRBD2 (5 bases). CDR1 MDHEN and CDR2 SYDVKM come from the germline V gene. The CDR3 extends over 14 amino acids. The CDR3 loop reads CASSPSGYSYEQYF. For the CDR3, the DNA is TGTGCCAGCAGTCCCAGCGGCTACTCCTATGAGCAGTACTTC.

The genes are TRBV27 and TRBJ1-4; a possible D gene is TRBD1 (5 bases). The CDR3 loop spans 15 amino acids. The V end was cut by 3 bases, the J end by 2 bases, with 10 bases between. From germline, CDR1 is MNHEY and CDR2 SMNVEV (reference sequence). CDR3 DNA sequence: TGTGCCAGCAGTTTGTCGGGGCTTACTAATGAAAAACTGTTTTTT. It translates to CASSLSGLTNEKLFF.